These T cell receptor beta chains were read from a single sample in a study of blood T cell repertoires in COVID-19. Clones were read by immunoSEQ multiplex PCR, and TCRdb kept only the in-frame ones, dropping some. The profile shows approximately 250,000 clones, 65% to 90% of them singletons. The sample comprised peripheral blood. The source is a woman between 45 and 65 years old with acute or convalescent COVID-19. Both conserved end residues are part of each CDR3. The order of the fields is CDR3 protein, D gene, J gene, V gene. A D gene is named only where the DNA matches it firmly.

CDR3: CASSVGTVLYYEQYF
D: TRBD1
J: TRBJ2-7
V: TRBV5-1

CDR3: CATSDNSQGIGGYTF
D: -
J: TRBJ1-2
V: TRBV24-1

CDR3: CASSLTTNTEAFF
D: -
J: TRBJ1-1
V: TRBV19

CDR3: CASSYGLAGGPDTQYF
D: TRBD2
J: TRBJ2-3
V: TRBV6-2/TRBV6-3

CDR3: CSVEIQGIELFF
D: -
J: TRBJ1-4
V: TRBV29-1

CDR3: CASSNRGIEKLFF
D: TRBD1
J: TRBJ1-4
V: TRBV4-1

CDR3: CASTPGTGSYEQYF
D: TRBD1
J: TRBJ2-7
V: TRBV6-5

CDR3: CASSQPGSVNGYTF
D: -
J: TRBJ1-2
V: TRBV4-1

CDR3: CASSRGQGVTGELFF
D: TRBD1
J: TRBJ2-2
V: TRBV5-1

CDR3: CASRSSLEAFF
D: -
J: TRBJ1-1
V: TRBV6-5

CDR3: CASSQVPSGRVDTGELFF
D: TRBD2
J: TRBJ2-2
V: TRBV4-2